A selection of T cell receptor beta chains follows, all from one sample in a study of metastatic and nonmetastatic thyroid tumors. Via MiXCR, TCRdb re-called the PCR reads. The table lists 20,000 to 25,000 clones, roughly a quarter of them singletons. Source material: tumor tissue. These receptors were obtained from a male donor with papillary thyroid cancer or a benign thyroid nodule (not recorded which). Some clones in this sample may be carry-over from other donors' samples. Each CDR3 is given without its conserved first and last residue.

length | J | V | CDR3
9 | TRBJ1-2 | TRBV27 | ARDRCSVYT
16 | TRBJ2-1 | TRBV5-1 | ASSLFYQLAGILDEQF
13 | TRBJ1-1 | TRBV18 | ASSQKDRAVAEAF
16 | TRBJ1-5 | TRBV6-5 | ASIYPRGLSYSNQPQH
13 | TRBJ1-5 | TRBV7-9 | ASSLGPGRGQPQH
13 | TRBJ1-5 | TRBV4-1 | ASSPDRMSNQPQH
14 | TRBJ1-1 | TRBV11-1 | ASSPREQRINTEAF
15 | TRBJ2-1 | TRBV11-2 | ASSLGTSWSTGNEQF
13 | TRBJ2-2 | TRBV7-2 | ASSFGLSNTGELF
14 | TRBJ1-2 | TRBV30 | AWSVGGGRLNYGYT
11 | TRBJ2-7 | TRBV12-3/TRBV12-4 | ASSNTGDYEQY
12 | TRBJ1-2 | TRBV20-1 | SASRGAANYGYT
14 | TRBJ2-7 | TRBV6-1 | DSSEILLAGFYKQY
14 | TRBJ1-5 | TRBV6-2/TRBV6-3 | ASSYDRAYSNQPQH
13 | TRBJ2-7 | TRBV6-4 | ASSDVWYGFYEQY
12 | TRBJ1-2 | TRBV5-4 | ASSLSLQDFGYT